This entry is about one T cell receptor beta chain. Its target is not known. The data derive from a study of CD8+ T cells in alopecia areata. As for the study in general: For the treated group, dosing was oral tofacitinib at 5 to 10 mg twice daily. The tofacitinib course ran for 6 to 18 months and was followed by 6 months off drug. Findings and caveats of the study: Across lesional scalp, and particularly alopecia totalis/universalis, clonality surpassed that of normal scalp. Against the mouse data, patients shared TCRs less clearly, possibly for HLA reasons.

Regarding treatment: oral pan-JAK inhibitor, 5-10 mg twice daily. The CDR3 runs 16 residues. V lost 4 bases and J lost 1, with 17 bases in between. Per germline, CDR1 SGHNT and CDR2 YYREEE (reference sequence). Isolated RNA was reverse transcribed into cDNA used as the sequencing template. Libraries were prepared by immunoSEQ multiplex PCR; TCRdb keeps only in-frame clonotypes and omits some of them. The sample has roughly 98,000 clones, roughly three fifths seen once. The chain combines TRBV5-4 with TRBJ2-5; D perhaps matches TRBD2 (6 bases). Sequences were derived from CD8+ T cells sorted from blood, sampled at week 4, from a patient treated with tofacitinib. This clonotype was obtained from a human donor with alopecia areata. The CDR3 nucleotides are TGTGCCAGCAGCATATTCCTGGGGGGAGGCCAAGAGACCCAGTACTTC. Its protein is CASSIFLGGGQETQYF.